This T cell receptor beta chain was captured by sequencing in a study of radiotherapy plus CTLA-4 blockade in lung cancer. General study points: Early blood T cell clone dynamics reportedly forecast response best, with interferon-beta.

Trimming stripped 7 bases from V and 4 bases from J, with 16 bases between. The CDR3 is 14 amino acids. CDR1 is MGHDK and CDR2 is SYGVNS in the germline V gene. Points on this clone: Its antigen remains unidentified.

Method: immunoSEQ multiplex PCR; TCRdb's copy keeps in-frame clones and lacks some. This sample has some 96,000 clones, with roughly 88% found just once. Ipilimumab CTLA-4 blockade and focal radiation were given to patients with chemo-refractory metastatic non-small-cell lung cancer. The chain links TRBV25-1 to TRBJ2-5, with D possibly being TRBD1 or TRBD2 (7 bases each). The TCR sequence derives from a human donor with non-small cell lung cancer that progressed on radiotherapy plus ipilimumab. The sequencing here drew on peripheral blood, taken from a patient treated with radiotherapy plus ipilimumab. The CDR3, as DNA: TGTGCCAGCACCTACAGGGGAGGGGGAGAGACCCAGTACTTC. Its protein product is CASTYRGGGETQYF.